These 2 T cell receptor beta chains originate from one sample sequenced in a study of blood T cell repertoires in COVID-19. Profiling relied on immunoSEQ multiplex PCR, and the TCRdb table lists in-frame clones only, not all of them. The profile shows over 150,000 clones, more than 70% of them singletons. Material: peripheral blood. The receptors here all came from a man in his fifties who had recovered from COVID-19.

J is TRBJ2-1 and V is TRBV24-1; TRBD1 is a possible D gene (5 bases). V gave up 11 bases and J gave up 1 base, with 11 bases separating them. The CDR3 is made up of 13 amino acids. The V gene's germline CDR1 is KGHDR and CDR2 SFDVKD. This CDR3 is CAIQGGSYNEQFF. CDR3 DNA: TGTGCCATCCAGGGTGGGTCCTACAATGAGCAGTTCTTC.

V is TRBV19 and J is TRBJ1-1, with D maybe TRBD1 (5 bases). This CDR3 comprises 14 residues. V gave up 1 base and J gave up 4 bases, with 10 bases separating them. CDR1 LNHDA and CDR2 SQIVND come from the germline V gene (reference sequence). This chain's CDR3 is CASSIGQGPTEAFF. The CDR3, as DNA: TGTGCCAGTAGTATAGGTCAGGGTCCCACTGAAGCTTTCTTT.